The present T cell receptor beta chain was sequenced within a study of blood T cells in healthy people across ages. Primers used in a second PCR of roughly 6 to 11 cycles were a sample-barcoded 5' primer and a J-beta primer mix. TCRdb processed the 5' RACE reads anew with MiXCR; each CDR3 protein has one entry. Of approximately 800,000 distinct CDR3 sequences listed, 58% are singletons. This CDR3 region has 13 residues. The sequence came from a man between 25 and 39 years old in good health. The V call is TRBV12-3 or TRBV12-4, the J call TRBJ2-5; maybe TRBD1 (5 bases). The J call may be faulty, since TRBJ2-7 better matches the DNA end. The sequenced sample consisted of blood. The chain's CDR3 is CASSSRVIGEQYF. The CDR3 bases are TGTGCCAGCAGTTCCAGGGTAATCGGCGAGCAGTACTTC.